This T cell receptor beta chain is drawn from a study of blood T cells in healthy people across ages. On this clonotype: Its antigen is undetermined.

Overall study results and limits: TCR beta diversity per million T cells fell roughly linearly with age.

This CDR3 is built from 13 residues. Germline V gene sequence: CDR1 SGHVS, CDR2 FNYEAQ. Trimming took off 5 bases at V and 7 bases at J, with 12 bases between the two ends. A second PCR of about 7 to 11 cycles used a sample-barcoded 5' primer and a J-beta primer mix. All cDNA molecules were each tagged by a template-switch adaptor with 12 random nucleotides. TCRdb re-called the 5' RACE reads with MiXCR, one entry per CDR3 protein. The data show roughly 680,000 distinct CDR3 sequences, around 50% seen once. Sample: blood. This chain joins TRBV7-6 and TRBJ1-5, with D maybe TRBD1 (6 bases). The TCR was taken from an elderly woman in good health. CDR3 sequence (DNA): TGTGCCAGCAGCACCCAGGACAGCCAGCCCCAGCATTTT. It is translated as CASSTQDSQPQHF.